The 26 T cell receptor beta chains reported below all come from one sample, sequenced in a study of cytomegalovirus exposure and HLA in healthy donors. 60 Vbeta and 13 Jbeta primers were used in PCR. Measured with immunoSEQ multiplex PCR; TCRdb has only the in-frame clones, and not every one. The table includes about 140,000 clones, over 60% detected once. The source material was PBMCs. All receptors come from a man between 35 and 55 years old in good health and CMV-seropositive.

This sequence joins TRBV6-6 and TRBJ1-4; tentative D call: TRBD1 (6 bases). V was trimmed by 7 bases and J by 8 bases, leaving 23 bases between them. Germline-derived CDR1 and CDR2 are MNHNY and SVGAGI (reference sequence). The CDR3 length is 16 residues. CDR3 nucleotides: TGTGCCAGCATTTCGGGGGGGGCAGGGGCGGGCGAAAAACTGTTTTTT. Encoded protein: CASISGGAGAGEKLFF.

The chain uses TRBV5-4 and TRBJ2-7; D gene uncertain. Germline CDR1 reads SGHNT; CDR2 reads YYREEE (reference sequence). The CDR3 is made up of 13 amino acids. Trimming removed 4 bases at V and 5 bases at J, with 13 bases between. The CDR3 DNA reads TGTGCCAGCAGCAGGCCGGGTTCCCACGAGCAGTACTTC. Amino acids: CASSRPGSHEQYF.

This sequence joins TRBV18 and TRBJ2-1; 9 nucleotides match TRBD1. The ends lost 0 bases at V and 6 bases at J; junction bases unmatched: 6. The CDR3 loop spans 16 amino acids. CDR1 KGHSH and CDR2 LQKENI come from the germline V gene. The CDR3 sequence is CASSPPGQGWSNEQFF. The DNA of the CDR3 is TGTGCCAGCTCACCACCGGGACAGGGATGGAGCAATGAGCAGTTCTTC.

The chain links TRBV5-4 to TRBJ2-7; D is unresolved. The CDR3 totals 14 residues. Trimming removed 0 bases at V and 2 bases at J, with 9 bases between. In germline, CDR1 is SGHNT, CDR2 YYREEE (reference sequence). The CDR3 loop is CASSLAFRAYEQYF. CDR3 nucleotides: TGTGCCAGCAGCTTGGCCTTTCGAGCCTACGAGCAGTACTTC.

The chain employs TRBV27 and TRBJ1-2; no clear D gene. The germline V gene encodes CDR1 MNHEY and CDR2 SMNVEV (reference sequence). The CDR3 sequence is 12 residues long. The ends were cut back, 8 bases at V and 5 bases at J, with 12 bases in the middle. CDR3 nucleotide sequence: TGTGCCAGCGCCGGGAGGGAATATGGCTACACCTTC. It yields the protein CASAGREYGYTF.

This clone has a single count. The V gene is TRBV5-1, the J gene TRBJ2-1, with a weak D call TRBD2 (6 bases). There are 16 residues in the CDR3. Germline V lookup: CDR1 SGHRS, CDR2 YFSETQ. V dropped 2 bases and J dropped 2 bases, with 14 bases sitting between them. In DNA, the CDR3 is TGCGCCAGCAGCTTCGGTGGCGGGGCGACCTACAATGAGCAGTTCTTC. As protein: CASSFGGGATYNEQFF.

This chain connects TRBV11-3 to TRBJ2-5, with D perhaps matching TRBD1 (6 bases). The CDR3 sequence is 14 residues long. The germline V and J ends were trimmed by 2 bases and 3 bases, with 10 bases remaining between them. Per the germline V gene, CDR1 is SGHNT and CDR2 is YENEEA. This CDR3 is CASSLIQGKETQYF. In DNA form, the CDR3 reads TGTGCCAGCAGCTTAATCCAGGGGAAAGAGACCCAGTACTTC. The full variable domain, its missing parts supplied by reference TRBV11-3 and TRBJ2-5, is EAGVVQSPRYKIIEKKQPVAFWCNPISGHNTLYWYLQNLGQGPELLIRYENEEAVDDSQLPKDRFSAERLKGVDSTLKIQPAELGDSAVYLCASSLIQGKETQYFGPGTRLLVL.

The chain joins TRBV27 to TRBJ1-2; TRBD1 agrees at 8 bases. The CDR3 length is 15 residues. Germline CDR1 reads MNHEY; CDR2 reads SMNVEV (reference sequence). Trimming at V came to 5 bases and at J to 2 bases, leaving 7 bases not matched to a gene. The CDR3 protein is CASSTRQGRNYGYTF. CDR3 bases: TGTGCCAGCAGTACCAGACAGGGGAGAAACTATGGCTACACCTTC.

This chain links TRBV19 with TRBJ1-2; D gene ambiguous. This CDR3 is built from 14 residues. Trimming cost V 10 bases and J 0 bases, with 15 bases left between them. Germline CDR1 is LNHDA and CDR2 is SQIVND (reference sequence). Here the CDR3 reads CATMPGGANYGYTF. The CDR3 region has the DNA TGTGCCACCATGCCCGGCGGGGCTAACTATGGCTACACCTTC. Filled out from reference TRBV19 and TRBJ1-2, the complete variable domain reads DGGITQSPKYLFRKEGQNVTLSCEQNLNHDAMYWYRQDPGQGLRLIYYSQIVNDFQKGDIAEGYSVSREKKESFPLTVTSAQKNPTAFYLCATMPGGANYGYTFGSGTRLTVV.

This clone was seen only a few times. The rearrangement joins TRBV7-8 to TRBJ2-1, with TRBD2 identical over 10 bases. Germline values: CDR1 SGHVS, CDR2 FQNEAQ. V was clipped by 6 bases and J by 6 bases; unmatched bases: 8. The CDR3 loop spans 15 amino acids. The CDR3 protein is CASRSTGTSVNEQFF. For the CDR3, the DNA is TGTGCCAGCAGATCAACCGGGACTAGCGTCAATGAGCAGTTCTTC.

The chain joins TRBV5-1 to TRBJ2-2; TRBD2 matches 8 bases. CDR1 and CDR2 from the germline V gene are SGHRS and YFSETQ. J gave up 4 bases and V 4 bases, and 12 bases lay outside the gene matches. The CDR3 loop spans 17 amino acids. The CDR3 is CASSPFYSGDGTGELFF. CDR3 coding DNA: TGCGCCAGCAGCCCGTTCTATAGCGGGGATGGCACCGGGGAGCTGTTTTTT. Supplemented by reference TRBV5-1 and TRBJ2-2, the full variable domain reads KAGVTQTPRYLIKTRGQQVTLSCSPISGHRSVSWYQQTPGQGLQFLFEYFSETQRNKGNFPGRFSGRQFSNSRSEMNVSTLELGDSALYLCASSPFYSGDGTGELFFGEGSRLTVL.

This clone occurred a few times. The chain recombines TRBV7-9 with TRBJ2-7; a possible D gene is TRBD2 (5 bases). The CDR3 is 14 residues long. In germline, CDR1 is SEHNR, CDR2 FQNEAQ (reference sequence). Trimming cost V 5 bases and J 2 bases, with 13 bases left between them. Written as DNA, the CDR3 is TGTGCCAGCAGCCCAAGACTAACCCCCTACGAGCAGTACTTC. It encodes CASSPRLTPYEQYF.

CDR3 protein: CASSQGPGLVLEQYF. The CDR3 coding sequence is TGCGCCAGCAGCCAAGGACCGGGACTCGTTCTCGAGCAGTACTTC. The genes are TRBV4-1 and TRBJ2-7, with D maybe TRBD2 (6 bases). The CDR3 covers 15 residues. Trimming cost V 1 base and J 6 bases, with 16 bases left between them. CDR1 is MGHRA and CDR2 is YSYEKL in the germline V gene.

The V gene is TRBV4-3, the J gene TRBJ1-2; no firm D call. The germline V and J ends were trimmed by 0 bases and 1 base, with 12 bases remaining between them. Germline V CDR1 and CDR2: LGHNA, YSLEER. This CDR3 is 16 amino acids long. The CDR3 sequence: CASSQDLQSGNYGYTF. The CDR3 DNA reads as TGCGCCAGCAGCCAAGATCTCCAGTCGGGTAACTATGGCTACACCTTC.

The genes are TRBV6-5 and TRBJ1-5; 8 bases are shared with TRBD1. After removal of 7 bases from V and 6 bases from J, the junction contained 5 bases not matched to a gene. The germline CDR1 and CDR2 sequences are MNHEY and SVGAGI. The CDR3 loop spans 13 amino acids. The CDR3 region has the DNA TGTGCCAGCACCCAGGGGGCGGGTCAGCCCCAGCATTTT. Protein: CASTQGAGQPQHF.

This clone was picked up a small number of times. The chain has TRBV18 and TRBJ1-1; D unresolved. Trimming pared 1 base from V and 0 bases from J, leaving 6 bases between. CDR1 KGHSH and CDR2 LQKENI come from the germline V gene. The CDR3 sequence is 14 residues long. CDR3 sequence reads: CASSPQSMNTEAFF. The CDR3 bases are TGTGCCAGCTCACCACAGAGCATGAACACTGAAGCTTTCTTT.

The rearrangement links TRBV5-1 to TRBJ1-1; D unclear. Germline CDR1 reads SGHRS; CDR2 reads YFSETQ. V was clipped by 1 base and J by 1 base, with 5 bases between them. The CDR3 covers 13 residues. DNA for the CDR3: TGCGCCAGCAGCTTGTTCCGGAACACTGAAGCTTTCTTT. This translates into CASSLFRNTEAFF.

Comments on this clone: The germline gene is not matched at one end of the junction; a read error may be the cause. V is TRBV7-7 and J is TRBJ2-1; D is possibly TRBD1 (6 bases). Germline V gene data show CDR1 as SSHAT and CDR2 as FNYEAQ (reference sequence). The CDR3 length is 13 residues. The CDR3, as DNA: TGTGCTAGCAGCTTAGACAGGAACAATGAGCAGTTCTTC. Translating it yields CASSLDRNNEQFF.

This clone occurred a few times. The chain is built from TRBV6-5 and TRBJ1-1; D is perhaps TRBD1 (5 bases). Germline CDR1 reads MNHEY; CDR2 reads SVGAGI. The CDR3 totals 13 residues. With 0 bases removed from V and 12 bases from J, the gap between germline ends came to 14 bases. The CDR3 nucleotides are TGTGCCAGCAGTTACTCTCAGGGTGGGATAACTTTCTTT. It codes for CASSYSQGGITFF.

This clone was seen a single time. The CDR3 loop reads CASSSWTSGRTDTQYF. The CDR3 DNA is TGTGCCAGTAGTTCCTGGACTAGCGGGAGGACAGATACGCAGTATTTT. This rearrangement joins TRBV19 to TRBJ2-3, with 14 bases lining up with TRBD2. After removal of 5 bases from V and 3 bases from J, the junction contained 4 bases not matched to a gene. From germline, CDR1 is LNHDA and CDR2 SQIVND (reference sequence). This CDR3 is 16 amino acids long.

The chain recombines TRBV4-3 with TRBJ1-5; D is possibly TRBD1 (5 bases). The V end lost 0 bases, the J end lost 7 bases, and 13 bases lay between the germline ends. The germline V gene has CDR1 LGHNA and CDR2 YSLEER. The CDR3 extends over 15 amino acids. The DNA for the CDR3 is TGCGCCAGCAGCCAAGATGTCCAGGGTAGCCAGCCCCAGCATTTT. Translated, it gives CASSQDVQGSQPQHF.

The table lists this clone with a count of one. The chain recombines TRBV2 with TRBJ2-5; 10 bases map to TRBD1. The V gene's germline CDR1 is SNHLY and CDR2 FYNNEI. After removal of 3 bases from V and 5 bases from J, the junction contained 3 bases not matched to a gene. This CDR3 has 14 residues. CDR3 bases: TGTGCCAGCAGTGAGGGACAGGGGAGGGAGACCCAGTACTTC. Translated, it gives CASSEGQGRETQYF.

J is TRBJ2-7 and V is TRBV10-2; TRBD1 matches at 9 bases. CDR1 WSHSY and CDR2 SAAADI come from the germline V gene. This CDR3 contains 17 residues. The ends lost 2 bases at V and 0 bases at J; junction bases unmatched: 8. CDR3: CASSEPPGQGSSYEQYF. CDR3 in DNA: TGCGCCAGCAGTGAGCCTCCGGGACAGGGAAGCTCCTACGAGCAGTACTTC.

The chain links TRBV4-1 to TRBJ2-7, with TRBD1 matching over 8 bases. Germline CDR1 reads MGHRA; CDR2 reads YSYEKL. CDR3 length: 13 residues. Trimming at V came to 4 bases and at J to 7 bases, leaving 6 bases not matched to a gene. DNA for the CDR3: TGCGCCAGCAGCCCGGACAGGGTCCGGGAGCAGTACTTC. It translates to CASSPDRVREQYF.

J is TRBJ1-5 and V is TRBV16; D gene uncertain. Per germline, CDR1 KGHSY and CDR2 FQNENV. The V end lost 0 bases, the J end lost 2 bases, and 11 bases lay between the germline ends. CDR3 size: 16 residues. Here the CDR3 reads CASSQSLERGNQPQHF. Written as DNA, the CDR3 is TGTGCCAGCAGCCAATCATTGGAGAGGGGCAATCAGCCCCAGCATTTT.

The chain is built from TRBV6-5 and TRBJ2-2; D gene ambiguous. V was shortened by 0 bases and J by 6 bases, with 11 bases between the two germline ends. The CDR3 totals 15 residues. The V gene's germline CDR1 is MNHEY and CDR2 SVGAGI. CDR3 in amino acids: CASSYSWSISGELFF. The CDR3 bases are TGTGCCAGCAGTTACTCGTGGAGTATATCCGGGGAGCTGTTTTTT.